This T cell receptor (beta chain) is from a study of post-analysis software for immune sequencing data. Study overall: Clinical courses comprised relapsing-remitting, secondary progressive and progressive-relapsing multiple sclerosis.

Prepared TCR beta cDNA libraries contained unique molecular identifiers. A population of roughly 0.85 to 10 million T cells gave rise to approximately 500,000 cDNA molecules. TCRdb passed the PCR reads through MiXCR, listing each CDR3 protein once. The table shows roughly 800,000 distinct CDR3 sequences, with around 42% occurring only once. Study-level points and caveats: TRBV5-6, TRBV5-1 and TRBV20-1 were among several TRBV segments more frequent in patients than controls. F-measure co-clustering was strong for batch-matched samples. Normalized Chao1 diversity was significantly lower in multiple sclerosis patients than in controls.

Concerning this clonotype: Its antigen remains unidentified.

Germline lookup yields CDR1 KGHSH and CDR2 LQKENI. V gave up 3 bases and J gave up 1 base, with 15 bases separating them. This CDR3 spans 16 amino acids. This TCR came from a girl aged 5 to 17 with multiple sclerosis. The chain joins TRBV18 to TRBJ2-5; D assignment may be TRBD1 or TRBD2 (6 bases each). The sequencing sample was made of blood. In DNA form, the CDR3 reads TGTGCCAGCTCACCCGGGGGCCGAGCTTTCCAAGAGACCCAGTACTTC. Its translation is CASSPGGRAFQETQYF.